This T cell receptor (beta chain) was sequenced during a study of neoadjuvant anti-PD-1 for oral cavity cancer. Most PBMC samples had roughly 0.45 ug input DNA in six replicates. Some clones are missing from TCRdb's copy, which holds only in-frame ones; the method was immunoSEQ multiplex PCR. The sample yields 14,000 or so clones, around two thirds seen once. There are 16 residues in the CDR3. From germline, CDR1 is SGHVS and CDR2 FQNEAQ. V was cut by 8 bases and J by 4 bases, with 23 bases left in between. This sequence originates from a person aged 35-79 years with oral cavity squamous cell carcinoma. The source material was PBMCs, sampled before nivolumab (anti-PD-1) treatment. The chain recombines TRBV7-8 with TRBJ1-2; D ambiguous. CDR3 sequence (DNA): TGTGCCAGCCTACCCGCTACGAGTGGGGTTAGCTATGGCTACACCTTC. Its translation is CASLPATSGVSYGYTF. Full variable domain (remainder filled in from reference TRBV7-8 and TRBJ1-2): GAGVSQSPRYKVAKRGQDVALRCDPISGHVSLFWYQQALGQGPEFLTYFQNEAQLDKSGLPSDRFFAERPEGSVSTLKIQRTQQEDSAVYLCASLPATSGVSYGYTFGSGTRLTVV.